The 10 T cell receptor beta chains below come from one sample, sequenced in a study of T cells in Graves' hyperthyroidism and ophthalmopathy. TCR beta CDR3 regions were amplified from RNA. Initially, a first-round RT-PCR of the TCR CDR3 employed the HTBI primer set. TCRdb used MiXCR to reprocess the multiplex PCR reads, holding one entry per CDR3 protein. The repertoire includes roughly 250,000 distinct CDR3 sequences, about 16% of them detected once, and less than 35% sits in the top ten. Sequenced material: blood. These TCRs come from a woman between 18 and 30 years old with Graves' ophthalmopathy.

This clonotype appeared many times. The chain couples TRBV12-3 or TRBV12-4 to TRBJ1-1, with D tentatively TRBD1 (5 bases). The CDR3 runs 12 residues. V dropped 8 bases and J dropped 11 bases, with 18 bases sitting between them. For the CDR3, the DNA is TGTGCCAGCGCCCCGGCCCAGGGATTGGCTTTCTTT. Translation: CASAPAQGLAFF.

There are many counts of this clonotype. The chain carries TRBV12-3 or TRBV12-4 and TRBJ2-4, with TRBD2 as a possible D gene (5 bases). The germline V and J ends were trimmed by 6 bases and 5 bases, with 11 bases remaining between them. The CDR3 covers 13 residues. In DNA, the CDR3 is TGTGCCAGCAGCGGGCTAGCTCAAAACATTCAGTACTTC. This codes for CASSGLAQNIQYF.

The sample holds many counts of this clonotype. The rearrangement uses TRBV20-1 and TRBJ2-3, with 14 nucleotides matching TRBD2. After removal of 2 bases from V and 6 bases from J, the junction contained 7 bases not matched to a gene. The CDR3 length is 16 residues. Looked up from germline, CDR1 is DFQATT and CDR2 is SNEGSKA (reference sequence). In DNA form, the CDR3 reads TGCAGTGCTAGAAACCGACTAGCGGGGGGGGTTGATACGCAGTATTTT. This gives the protein CSARNRLAGGVDTQYF.

Worth noting for this clonotype: It may be a read error: a sequence one base away is much more abundant. The J gene is TRBJ2-1, the V gene TRBV7-9; 8 bases map to TRBD2. This CDR3 is built from 18 residues. Germline CDR1 reads SEHNR; CDR2 reads FQNEAQ (reference sequence). The CDR3 sequence: CANSLAVLAEGSYNEQFF. In DNA, the CDR3 is TGTGCCAACAGCTTAGCGGTACTAGCGGAAGGTTCCTACAATGAGCAGTTCTTC. Using reference TRBV7-9 and TRBJ2-1 for the parts outside the CDR3, the full variable domain is DTGVSQNPRHKITKRGQNVTFRCDPISEHNRLYWYRQTLGQGPEFLTYFQNEAQLEKSRLLSDRFSAERPKGSFSTLEIQRTEQGDSAMYLCANSLAVLAEGSYNEQFFGPGTRLTVL.

Only a few counts were recorded for this clonotype. V and J are TRBV20-1 and TRBJ2-1; D perhaps matches TRBD2 (6 bases). Between the trimmed V and J ends, which lost 5 bases and 2 bases, there was a span of 16 bases. The CDR3 has 15 amino acids. Per the germline V gene, CDR1 is DFQATT and CDR2 is SNEGSKA (reference sequence). This chain's CDR3 is CSAFLERATYNEQFF. CDR3 sequence (DNA): TGCAGTGCTTTCTTAGAGCGGGCCACCTACAATGAGCAGTTCTTC.

In its sample, this clonotype was seen many times. The chain links TRBV7-6 to TRBJ2-6; 9 bases line up with TRBD2. This CDR3 contains 20 residues. The trim removed 3 bases at V and 0 bases at J, leaving 12 bases unmatched. CDR1 is SGHVS, CDR2 FNYEAQ, per germline. CDR3 sequence reads: CASSFLSGLAGSSGANVLTF. In DNA, the CDR3 is TGTGCCAGCAGCTTCCTATCCGGCCTAGCGGGGAGCTCTGGGGCCAACGTCCTGACTTTC.

This clonotype was seen at least ten times. The chain couples TRBV6-1 to TRBJ1-4; TRBD1 might be the D (5 bases). CDR3 length: 16 residues. Trimming took 6 bases from V and 2 from J, leaving 16 bases between them. Per germline, CDR1 MNHNS and CDR2 SASEGT. CDR3 residues: CASSHDSWMTNEKLFF. The DNA for the CDR3 is TGTGCCAGCAGCCACGACAGTTGGATGACTAATGAAAAACTGTTTTTT.

The sample holds many counts of this clonotype. The chain couples TRBV7-2 to TRBJ2-7, with TRBD2 matching 11 bases. The CDR3 runs 17 residues. The V and J ends lost 1 base and 2 bases, in that order; junction bases with no gene match: 7. Germline CDR1 reads SGHTA; CDR2 reads FQGNSA. CDR3 protein: CASSLELAGVKAYEQYF. In nucleotides, the CDR3 is TGTGCCAGCAGCTTAGAACTAGCGGGAGTCAAGGCCTACGAGCAGTACTTC.

Concerning this clonotype itself: A read error is possible here, since a much larger clone lies one base away. The genes are TRBV7-8 and TRBJ2-7; TRBD2 matches at 9 bases. The J call may not be correct, given that the DNA end is closer to TRBJ2-1. CDR3 length: 14 residues. CDR1 is SGHVS and CDR2 is FQNEAQ in the germline V gene. This CDR3 is CASSSGLAHYEQFF. CDR3 bases: TGTGCCAGCAGCTCGGGACTAGCCCACTACGAGCAGTTCTTC.

This clonotype was detected ten times or more. The rearrangement joins TRBV29-1 to TRBJ2-7; 9 nucleotides line up with TRBD1. The germline V gene encodes CDR1 SQVTM and CDR2 ANQGSEA. The CDR3 totals 16 residues. V shed 2 bases, J shed 3 bases, and the junction held 11 bases outside the gene matches. CDR3 in DNA: TGCAGCGTTGAAAGATCCGTACAGGGGGCTTTCTACGAGCAGTACTTC. Amino acids: CSVERSVQGAFYEQYF.